These T cell receptor beta chains were read from a single sample in a study of blood T cell repertoires in COVID-19. Repertoires were generated with immunoSEQ multiplex PCR, while TCRdb's copy carries only in-frame clones and drops some. Of 150,000 to 200,000 clones in the sample, approximately 86% were seen once. The sequenced material came from peripheral blood. The receptors stem from a man in his 60s with acute or convalescent COVID-19. Both conserved end residues are part of each CDR3. The D gene is left open where the match is weak. Size is stated for part of the rows, as once, few or many counts, or as a class when the clone is expanded.

v_call	d_call	j_call	clone_size	cdr3_aa	cdr3_nt
TRBV7-3	-	TRBJ2-5	-	CASSLSTGETQYF	TGTGCCAGCAGCTTAAGTACCGGGGAGACCCAGTACTTC
TRBV19	-	TRBJ2-2	-	CASRPEATGELFF	TGTGCCAGTCGCCCCGAGGCCACCGGGGAGCTGTTTTTT
TRBV19	-	TRBJ1-6	-	CASSIILGGQNSPLHF	TGTGCCAGTAGTATCATCCTCGGGGGGCAAAATTCACCCCTCCACTTT
TRBV4-2	-	TRBJ2-3	once	CASSQEGRSDTQYF	TGTGCCAGCAGCCAAGAGGGCAGGTCAGATACGCAGTATTTT
TRBV28	-	TRBJ1-1	-	CASTHPRNGAEAFF	TGTGCCAGCACCCATCCGAGGAATGGAGCTGAAGCTTTCTTT
TRBV3-1/TRBV3-2	TRBD1	TRBJ1-1	once	CASSPRDSWNTEAFF	TGTGCCAGCAGCCCCCGGGACAGCTGGAACACTGAAGCTTTCTTT
TRBV5-8	-	TRBJ1-1	-	CASSFNRGSRNTEAFF	TGTGCCAGCAGCTTCAACCGGGGGAGCAGGAACACTGAAGCTTTCTTT
TRBV21-1	-	TRBJ2-2	-	CASSKSRDSPPSLTGELFF	TGTGCCAGCAGCAAATCAAGGGACAGTCCTCCTTCCCTCACCGGGGAGCTGTTTTTT
TRBV24-1	TRBD2	TRBJ2-5	-	CATSDLSGSGETQYF	TGTGCCACCAGTGATTTGAGCGGGAGTGGGGAGACCCAGTACTTC
TRBV25-1	TRBD2	TRBJ2-3	-	CASSYSGSRTDTQYF	TGTGCCAGCAGTTATAGCGGGAGTCGCACAGATACGCAGTATTTT
TRBV24-1	TRBD1	TRBJ1-1	few	CATSDPTGGDTEAFF	TGTGCCACCAGTGACCCCACAGGGGGTGACACTGAAGCTTTCTTT
TRBV7-9	-	TRBJ1-3	once	CASSLGGVATSGNTIYF	TGTGCCAGCAGCTTAGGGGGAGTGGCAACATCTGGAAACACCATATATTTT